This T cell receptor beta chain was captured by sequencing in a study of T cells in Graves' hyperthyroidism and ophthalmopathy. The CDR3 is made up of 15 amino acids. Germline V gene sequence: CDR1 LNHDA, CDR2 SQIVND (reference sequence). V lost 6 bases and J 0 bases, leaving 14 bases between the germline ends. What was amplified from RNA transcripts were TCR beta CDR3 regions. First-round RT-PCR targeting the TCR CDR3 was performed with the HTBI primer set. In TCRdb, the multiplex PCR reads were re-called with MiXCR into one record per CDR3 protein. The sample lists about 380,000 distinct CDR3 sequences; over 11% were seen once. The study based diagnoses on clinical symptoms, serum thyroxine and TRAb, thyroid ultrasound and orbital computed tomography. This clonotype was seen repeatedly, ten times or more.

The V and J genes are TRBV19 and TRBJ1-2; D not certain. The clonotype comes from a woman aged 55-75 years with Graves' hyperthyroidism. The sequencing sample was made of blood. The CDR3 reads CASRSEETTNYGYTF. CDR3 nucleotides: TGTGCCAGTAGAAGCGAAGAGACGACTAACTATGGCTACACCTTC.